This T cell receptor beta chain was retrieved from a study of blood T cell repertoires in COVID-19 (dated by TCRdb to 2019 to 2021). Regarding the research as a whole: Samples from collaborators originated in the United States, Italy and Spain and spanned both the acute and convalescent phases of COVID-19. The prospective study material was composed of cDNA or gDNA derived from T cells, B-cell-depleted T cells, or PBMCs. Where available, HLA class I and class II types were obtained from metadata supplied by the sample provider rather than from assay-based typing. Samples came from the ongoing ImmuneRACE study (first 160 participants) plus 1,254 subjects from 6 global collaborators. The repertoires were released in a freely available public database meant as a resource for research on the immune response to SARS-CoV-2. Nearly every sample came with metadata listing a de-identified subject ID, COVID-19 status, age in years and sex. The dataset comprised deeply sampled blood TCRbeta repertoires from subjects exposed to, actively infected with, or recovered from COVID-19. Findings and caveats that apply to the study as a whole: How much clinical and demographic metadata was included differed by source and by participant, and the metadata was provided uncurated.

Note on this clone: Which antigen it targets is not known. Base qualities are not recorded, but no much larger clone differs from it by a single base.

One collaborating source in Seattle enrolled patients during active infection and followed them longitudinally through the course of disease. Each collaborating institution followed its own protocols to collect whole blood in K2EDTA tubes. For TCRbeta analysis, collaborator samples were shipped as frozen whole blood, as isolated PBMCs, or as DNA extracted from either sample type. Germline trimming amounts to 4 bases on V and 4 bases on J, with 2 as the count of junction bases outside the gene matches. From its cysteine to its phenylalanine, the CDR3 spans 14 amino acids. The kept DNA is CDR3 alone, 42 bases in frame from the first base. Per the germline V gene, MNHEY is the CDR1 and SVGAGI is the CDR2. TCRbeta CDR3 regions were amplified from genomic DNA using the immunoSEQ Assay, a bias-controlled multiplex PCR. In the source study's methods: The number of nucleated cells in each sample was estimated from the amplification of reference gene primers within the assay. Sequence reads were collapsed and filtered to measure the absolute abundance of every unique TCRbeta CDR3 rearrangement. For each sample, productive Simpson clonality was calculated as the square root of Simpson's diversity index across productive rearrangements. Sourced from immuneACCESS, this table was stored by TCRdb with only in-frame sequences that have V and J called. A share of the clones is absent; for the studies checked, an unresolved V gene accounts for under half, and the remainder has no known explanation. Clone size and V and J calls were adopted from that table, with D and trimming inferred from the DNA. The sample table contains about 70,000 clones; only one count was recorded for about 83% of them. The ten largest account for 6.9% of the sample.

The chain is encoded by TRBV6-5 joined to TRBJ1-5; a stretch of 9 junction bases matches TRBD1. The TCR comes from a man aged 25-45 years with COVID-19, enrolled during active disease. Sequenced material: peripheral blood. The CDR3 loop reads CASSSQGANQPQHF. The DNA sequence is given as TGTGCCAGCAGTTCACAGGGGGCTAATCAGCCCCAGCATTTT.